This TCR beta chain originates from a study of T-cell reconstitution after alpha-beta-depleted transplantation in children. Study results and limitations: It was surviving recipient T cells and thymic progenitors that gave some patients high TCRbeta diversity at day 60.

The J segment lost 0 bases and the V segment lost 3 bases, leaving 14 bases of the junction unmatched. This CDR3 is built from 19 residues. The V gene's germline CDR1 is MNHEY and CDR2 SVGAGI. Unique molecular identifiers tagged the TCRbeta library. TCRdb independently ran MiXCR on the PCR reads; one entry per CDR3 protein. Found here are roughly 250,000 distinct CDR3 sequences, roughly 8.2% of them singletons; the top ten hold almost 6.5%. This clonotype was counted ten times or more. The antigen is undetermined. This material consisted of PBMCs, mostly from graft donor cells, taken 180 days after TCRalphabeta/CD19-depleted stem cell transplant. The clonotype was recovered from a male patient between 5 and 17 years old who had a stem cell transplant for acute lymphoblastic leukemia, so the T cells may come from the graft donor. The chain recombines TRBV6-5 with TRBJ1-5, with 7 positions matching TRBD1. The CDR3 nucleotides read TGTGCCAGCAGTTATAGTTTAGGGGGCGATGGGTTTAGCAATCAGCCCCAGCATTTT. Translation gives CASSYSLGGDGFSNQPQHF.